The 25 T cell receptor beta chains below all came from one sample that was sequenced in a study of blood T cell repertoires in COVID-19. Sequencing was performed with immunoSEQ multiplex PCR; in TCRdb, only in-frame clones are kept and a portion is missing. The sample includes about 230,000 clones, almost 90% of them seen just once. The sequencing input was peripheral blood. Receptors originate from a woman aged 55-70 years with acute or convalescent COVID-19.

This clone has a single count. V is TRBV19 and J is TRBJ2-3; D not resolved. V was shortened by 5 bases and J by 8 bases, with 17 bases between the two germline ends. The CDR3 has 14 amino acids. Germline loops: CDR1 LNHDA, CDR2 SQIVND (reference sequence). Written as DNA, the CDR3 is TGTGCCAGTAGTCTTGGGCCCGATGTGGGTACGCAGTATTTT. It is translated as CASSLGPDVGTQYF.

The CDR3: CASSVGVTFGTEQYF. In DNA, the CDR3 is TGTGCCAGCAGCGTAGGTGTGACTTTCGGCACCGAGCAGTACTTC. The chain uses TRBV9 and TRBJ2-7; D is uncertain. This CDR3 spans 15 amino acids. Germline V gives CDR1 SGDLS, CDR2 YYNGEE. Trimming left V 0 bases short and J 6 bases short, with 16 bases between.

The chain couples TRBV28 to TRBJ2-1; 10 positions match TRBD2. The germline V gene has CDR1 MDHEN and CDR2 SYDVKM. Unmatched junction bases numbered 9, after V lost 3 bases and J lost 7 bases. The CDR3 totals 16 residues. The CDR3 loop is CASSFESASGSNEQFF. CDR3 DNA sequence: TGTGCCAGCAGTTTTGAGTCAGCTAGCGGGAGTAATGAGCAGTTCTTC.

The chain carries TRBV3-1 (or the pseudogene TRBV3-2) and TRBJ2-7; 10 bases line up with TRBD2. The J segment lost 2 bases and the V segment lost 0 bases, leaving 4 bases of the junction unmatched. Germline V lookup: CDR1 LGHDT, CDR2 YNNKEL (reference sequence). This CDR3 has 16 residues. The DNA for the CDR3 is TGTGCCAGCAGCCAAGATAGTCTAGCGGGGGCCTACGAGCAGTACTTC. Translation gives CASSQDSLAGAYEQYF.

CDR3 region: CASSLPKETQYF. As DNA, the CDR3 is TGTGCCAGCAGTTTACCAAAAGAGACCCAGTACTTC. V is TRBV28 and J is TRBJ2-5, with D unresolved. Germline values: CDR1 MDHEN, CDR2 SYDVKM. The germline V and J ends were trimmed by 2 bases and 3 bases, with 4 bases remaining between them. The CDR3 spans 12 residues.

The chain employs TRBV4-2 and TRBJ2-2; 15 bases fit TRBD2. CDR3 length: 19 residues. The V segment lost 0 bases and the J segment 6 bases; nucleotides outside the gene matches: 8. Germline V lookup: CDR1 LGHNA, CDR2 YNFKEQ. The CDR3 region has the DNA TGTGCCAGCAGCCAAGATTCGGGGACTAGCGGGAGGCGCGCCGGGGAGCTGTTTTTT. It is translated as CASSQDSGTSGRRAGELFF.

This rearrangement joins TRBV25-1 to TRBJ1-4; TRBD1 aligns across 10 bases. V trimming: 4 bases; J trimming: 8 bases; junction bases outside the gene matches: 4. The CDR3 is made up of 14 amino acids. Germline V gives CDR1 MGHDK, CDR2 SYGVNS. CDR3 coding DNA: TGTGCCAGCAGTGGGGGACAGGGGTTCGAAAAACTGTTTTTT. Residues: CASSGGQGFEKLFF.

The DNA of the CDR3 is TGTGCCAGCGCGCAGGGAAGAAGAAACAATGAGCAGTTCTTC. Its protein is CASAQGRRNNEQFF. This sequence joins TRBV21-1 and TRBJ2-1; the table gives TRBD1 as D, unverified against the DNA. TRBV21-1 is designated a pseudogene. CDR3 length: 14 amino acids.

V and J are TRBV4-3 and TRBJ2-7; 7 bases map to TRBD1. CDR3 size: 18 residues. Germline trimming cut 4 bases from V and 3 bases from J; bases unmatched to any gene: 18. Germline assignment: CDR1 LGHNA and CDR2 YSLEER. CDR3 protein: CASSLLHHTGTDNYEQYF. CDR3 coding DNA: TGCGCCAGCAGCCTTCTCCACCACACCGGGACAGATAACTACGAGCAGTACTTC.

The rearrangement joins TRBV7-9 to TRBJ2-3; 12 nucleotides line up with TRBD2. Germline assignment: CDR1 SEHNR and CDR2 FQNEAQ (reference sequence). V was pared by 5 bases and J by 2 bases, with 5 bases of the junction left unmatched. This CDR3 has 16 residues. The CDR3 coding sequence is TGTGCCAGCAGCCTGCGGACTAGCGGGGACACAGATACGCAGTATTTT. Its protein is CASSLRTSGDTDTQYF.

The chain is built from TRBV28 and TRBJ2-3; no reliable D call. Germline values: CDR1 MDHEN, CDR2 SYDVKM. The CDR3 totals 15 residues. Trimming shortened V by 3 bases and J by 6 bases, and 16 bases separated the two germline ends. CDR3 nucleotides: TGTGCCAGCAGTTTGGCTCTCCCACGCTCGGATACGCAGTATTTT. Its translation: CASSLALPRSDTQYF.

The rearrangement joins TRBV7-8 to TRBJ2-3; 9 positions agree with TRBD2. The CDR3 is 14 amino acids. V shed 4 bases, J shed 5 bases, and the junction held 4 bases outside the gene matches. Germline loops: CDR1 SGHVS, CDR2 FQNEAQ. CDR3 sequence (DNA): TGTGCCAGCAGCTCTAGACTAGCGGAAGATACGCAGTATTTT. It yields the protein CASSSRLAEDTQYF.

This chain uses TRBV2 with TRBJ1-5, with D hard to call. The germline V gene encodes CDR1 SNHLY and CDR2 FYNNEI. V shed 6 bases and J shed 0 bases, with 6 bases lying between them. The CDR3 consists of 13 residues. The DNA of the CDR3 is TGTGCCAGCAGCACTTATAGCAATCAGCCCCAGCATTTT. Its translation: CASSTYSNQPQHF. Looking up the rest from reference TRBV2 and TRBJ1-5 gives the full variable domain: EPEVTQTPSHQVTQMGQEVILRCVPISNHLYFYWYRQILGQKVEFLVSFYNNEISEKSEIFDDQFSVERPDGSNFTLKIRSTKLEDSAMYFCASSTYSNQPQHFGDGTRLSIL.

J is TRBJ2-3 and V is TRBV5-6; 9 nucleotides match TRBD2. CDR3 length: 16 amino acids. Germline CDR1 SGHDT, CDR2 YYEEEE. J was trimmed by 2 bases and V by 0 bases; bases with no gene match: 4. The CDR3 DNA reads as TGTGCCAGCAGCTTGGCCGCGGGGGGGCACACAGATACGCAGTATTTT. As protein: CASSLAAGGHTDTQYF.

This CDR3 reads CASSLGGNYQPQHF. Written as DNA, the CDR3 is TGTGCCAGCAGTTTGGGGGGGAATTATCAGCCCCAGCATTTT. The chain is built from TRBV28 and TRBJ1-5; a possible D gene is TRBD1 (5 bases). V was shortened by 3 bases and J by 5 bases, with 11 bases between the two germline ends. CDR3 length: 14 residues. Per the germline V gene, CDR1 is MDHEN and CDR2 is SYDVKM.

The rearrangement links TRBV5-4 to TRBJ1-2, with 7 bases that match TRBD1. Trimming cost V 1 base and J 7 bases; bases outside gene matches: 10. This CDR3 has 15 amino acids. Germline assignment: CDR1 SGHNT and CDR2 YYREEE (reference sequence). In DNA form, the CDR3 reads TGTGCCAGCAGCTTGAGGGGGCTGCGAGACAGTGGCTACACCTTC. Translation gives CASSLRGLRDSGYTF.

The rearrangement uses TRBV6-6 and TRBJ1-3; D may be TRBD1 (5 bases). Germline assignment: CDR1 MNHNY and CDR2 SVGAGI (reference sequence). Trimming took off 6 bases at V and 4 bases at J, with 16 bases between the two ends. This CDR3 contains 15 residues. The CDR3 DNA is TGTGCCAGCAGCAAGCTGGGGGAGGCAGGAAACACCATATATTTT. Amino acids: CASSKLGEAGNTIYF.

The chain links TRBV18 to TRBJ2-5; 8 bases fit TRBD2. Germline V CDR1 and CDR2: KGHSH, LQKENI. CDR3 size: 13 residues. The V and J ends lost 3 bases and 4 bases, in that order; junction bases with no gene match: 1. The CDR3 loop is CASSPGRGETQYF. For the CDR3, the DNA is TGTGCCAGCTCACCCGGGAGGGGAGAGACCCAGTACTTC. Looking up the rest from reference TRBV18 and TRBJ2-5 gives the full variable domain: NAGVMQNPRHLVRRRGQEARLRCSPMKGHSHVYWYRQLPEEGLKFMVYLQKENIIDESGMPKERFSAEFPKEGPSILRIQQVVRGDSAAYFCASSPGRGETQYFGPGTRLLVL.

The chain couples TRBV6-5 to TRBJ1-2, with D possibly being TRBD1 (5 bases). The ends were cut back, 6 bases at V and 3 bases at J, with 17 bases in the middle. Germline V lookup: CDR1 MNHEY, CDR2 SVGAGI. The CDR3 sequence is 15 residues long. The CDR3 nucleotides are TGTGCCAGCAGATCTTCCACCAGGGTTGACTATGGCTACACCTTC. Its translation is CASRSSTRVDYGYTF.

The V call is TRBV25-1, the J call TRBJ1-5; D is ambiguous. CDR3 length: 15 amino acids. V was trimmed by 0 bases and J by 5 bases, leaving 11 bases between them. The germline V gene encodes CDR1 MGHDK and CDR2 SYGVNS. The CDR3 nucleotides read TGTGCCAGCAGTGAATACGGGAGGCCTGATCAGCCCCAGCATTTT. It is translated as CASSEYGRPDQPQHF.

The rearrangement uses TRBV2 and TRBJ2-1, with 13 nucleotides matching TRBD2. Trimming took 6 bases from V and 7 from J; bases not matched to a gene: 9. The CDR3 is 16 amino acids. The V gene's germline CDR1 is SNHLY and CDR2 FYNNEI. DNA for the CDR3: TGTGCCAGCAGCGCCCGACTAGCGGGGGGTTCAAATGAGCAGTTCTTC. Encoded protein: CASSARLAGGSNEQFF. Using reference TRBV2 and TRBJ2-1 for the parts outside the CDR3, the full variable domain is EPEVTQTPSHQVTQMGQEVILRCVPISNHLYFYWYRQILGQKVEFLVSFYNNEISEKSEIFDDQFSVERPDGSNFTLKIRSTKLEDSAMYFCASSARLAGGSNEQFFGPGTRLTVL.

The V gene is TRBV30, the J gene TRBJ2-1; TRBD2 matches at 7 bases. The junction had 5 bases not matched to a gene; V was cut back by 0 bases and J by 9 bases. The CDR3 covers 13 residues. Per the germline V gene, CDR1 is GTSNPN and CDR2 is SVGIG (reference sequence). CDR3 DNA sequence: TGTGCCTGGAGTGTACTTGGGAGGGGTGAGCAGTTCTTC. This gives the protein CAWSVLGRGEQFF.

The chain is built from TRBV7-2 and TRBJ1-1; D is undetermined. Trimming shortened V by 2 bases and J by 4 bases, and 11 bases separated the two germline ends. This CDR3 comprises 14 residues. Germline V gene data show CDR1 as SGHTA and CDR2 as FQGNSA. Here the CDR3 DNA reads TGTGCCAGCAGCTTATCGAGGGCTAGCACTGAAGCTTTCTTT. It is translated as CASSLSRASTEAFF.

The rearrangement joins TRBV12-5 to TRBJ1-1; D is unclear. V gave up 0 bases and J gave up 6 bases, with 5 bases separating them. Germline V gene lookup returns CDR1 LGHNT and CDR2 FRNRAP. The CDR3 runs 12 residues. In nucleotides, the CDR3 is TGTGCTAGTGGTTTGGTACTATCTGAAGCTTTCTTT. Translation: CASGLVLSEAFF.

The chain carries TRBV5-4 and TRBJ2-3; D is uncertain. The CDR3 loop spans 13 amino acids. Trimming cost V 2 bases and J 4 bases, with 8 bases left between them. CDR1 and CDR2 (germline): SGHNT, YYREEE (reference sequence). CDR3 DNA sequence: TGTGCCAGCAGCTTCTTAGCCTCAGATACGCAGTATTTT. Amino acids: CASSFLASDTQYF.